Listed below are T cell receptor beta chains from one sample, sequenced in a study of response to subunit inactivated influenza vaccine. MiXCR, applied by TCRdb to the RT-PCR reads, yields one record per CDR3 protein. This sample has 540,000 or so distinct CDR3 sequences, with over 10% found just once. Sample: PBMCs from blood, taken around seven weeks after vaccination. These receptors originate from a man aged 45-65 years who received an inactivated influenza vaccine. The CDR3 runs from the conserved cysteine through the conserved F or W. The order of the fields is CDR3 protein, CDR3 DNA, D gene, J gene, V gene, clone size. A D gene is named only where the DNA matches it firmly. Clone size appears in some rows only: once, few, many, or a class for an expanded clone.

CDR3 protein: CASRTGTGEETQYF
CDR3 DNA: TGCGCCAGCAGGACTGGGACAGGGGAAGAGACCCAGTACTTC
D gene: TRBD1
J gene: TRBJ2-5
V gene: TRBV5-1
clone size: NA

CDR3 protein: CASSPRTSGLAKNIQYF
CDR3 DNA: TGTGCCAGCAGTCCAAGGACTAGCGGACTAGCCAAAAACATTCAGTACTTC
D gene: TRBD2
J gene: TRBJ2-4
V gene: TRBV12-3/TRBV12-4
clone size: few

CDR3 protein: CASSYSGGQEQFF
CDR3 DNA: TGTGCCAGCAGTTACTCGGGGGGCCAGGAGCAGTTCTTC
D gene: NA
J gene: TRBJ2-1
V gene: TRBV6-2/TRBV6-3
clone size: NA

CDR3 protein: CASSFKLQGNTEAFF
CDR3 DNA: TGTGCCAGCAGCTTTAAGCTACAGGGAAACACTGAAGCTTTCTTT
D gene: NA
J gene: TRBJ1-1
V gene: TRBV5-4
clone size: NA

CDR3 protein: CASSFSTVAKNIQYF
CDR3 DNA: TGTGCCAGCAGTTTCTCGACAGTAGCCAAAAACATTCAGTACTTC
D gene: NA
J gene: TRBJ2-4
V gene: TRBV12-3/TRBV12-4
clone size: NA

CDR3 protein: CASSLQTGGRQPQHF
CDR3 DNA: TGTGCCAGCAGTTTACAGACAGGGGGCAGGCAGCCCCAGCATTTT
D gene: TRBD1
J gene: TRBJ1-5
V gene: TRBV28
clone size: few

CDR3 protein: CATSRDLLAGEQFF
CDR3 DNA: TGTGCCACCAGCAGAGATCTGCTAGCCGGGGAGCAGTTCTTC
D gene: NA
J gene: TRBJ2-1
V gene: TRBV15
clone size: NA

CDR3 protein: CASSLGRSESSPLHF
CDR3 DNA: TGTGCCAGCAGTTTAGGACGGTCCGAGAGTTCACCCCTCCACTTT
D gene: NA
J gene: TRBJ1-6
V gene: TRBV12-3/TRBV12-4
clone size: NA

CDR3 protein: CSVDDNEQFF
CDR3 DNA: TGCAGCGTTGATGACAATGAGCAGTTCTTC
D gene: NA
J gene: TRBJ2-1
V gene: TRBV29-1
clone size: many

CDR3 protein: CSAIGTVRTDTQYF
CDR3 DNA: TGCAGTGCCATCGGGACGGTACGCACAGATACGCAGTATTTT
D gene: NA
J gene: TRBJ2-3
V gene: TRBV20-1
clone size: NA

CDR3 protein: CASSFVGRGGQETQYF
CDR3 DNA: TGTGCCAGCAGCTTCGTTGGGCGGGGGGGACAAGAGACCCAGTACTTC
D gene: TRBD2
J gene: TRBJ2-5
V gene: TRBV11-2
clone size: few